This T cell receptor (beta chain) appears in the sequencing data of a study of CXCR3 chemokines and chemotherapy response in bladder cancer (dated by TCRdb to 2022 to 2024). Looking at the study overall: Whether chemotherapy response in human bladder cancer was predicted by intratumoral CXCR3 chemokine system activity was examined in the study.

Many counts were recorded for this clonotype. Its antigen remains undetermined. Base-call qualities are not available, and no considerably larger clone is one nucleotide away. The germline V gene supplies CDR1 SQVTM and CDR2 ANQGSEA. The CDR3 goes from the cysteine to the phenylalanine over 14 residues. The kept DNA is CDR3 alone, 42 bases in frame from the first base. Unmatched junction bases come to 6, with V trimmed by 5 bases and J by 4 bases. Library creation used PCR. Reads for this sample came from an Illumina HiSeq 2500. TCRdb ran its own pipeline on the public reads, namely fastp trimming at Q25 and MiXCR clone calling, and kept in-frame beta chains. Every distinct CDR3 protein forms one entry, paired with its most common genes and DNA. Counted in this sample were more than 7,000 distinct CDR3 sequences; over 9.5% of them appeared once. About 16% of the sample belongs to the ten largest clones.

The chain couples TRBV29-1 to TRBJ2-2, with 8 junctional bases fitting TRBD2. The receptor was derived from a human donor with bladder cancer that responded to neoadjuvant chemotherapy. This material was obtained from a patient whose treatment included neoadjuvant chemotherapy. The CDR3 sequence is CSVSGGRGTGELFF. The base sequence is TGCAGCGTTTCGGGGGGGCGCGGCACCGGGGAGCTGTTTTTT.